The sequence of this T cell receptor (beta chain) was determined in a study of T cells in Graves' hyperthyroidism and ophthalmopathy. Notes on this clonotype: Antigen: not known. A much larger clone differs by one base, so this may be a read error.

Amplification yielded TCR beta CDR3 regions, with RNA transcripts as the source. First-round RT-PCR of the TCR CDR3 relied on the HTBI primer set. TCRdb called the multiplex PCR reads again in MiXCR, with one record for every CDR3 protein. The top ten clones hold about 10% of a sample with about 98,000 distinct CDR3 sequences, around 42% of them seen once. Study conclusions and caveats: Appearing also in blood were most of the thyroid clonotypes expanded above 0.001.

The V gene's germline CDR1 is SGHDT and CDR2 YYEEEE. The CDR3 extends over 16 amino acids. V lost 0 bases, J lost 6 bases, and 17 bases lay in between. With a duration under 2 months, the hyperthyroidism was newly diagnosed in patients aged 18 to 65. Uncontrolled infections, other autoimmune diseases, pregnancy or lactation led to exclusion of patients. Sequencing was carried out using peripheral blood or thyroid tissue (not recorded which). The chain joins TRBV5-6 to TRBJ2-3, with D perhaps TRBD1 (6 bases). This TCR was sampled from a woman aged 25-40 years with Graves' hyperthyroidism. CDR3 sequence reads: CASSLDRPPGEDTQYF. CDR3 DNA sequence: TGTGCCAGCAGCTTGGATCGACCCCCAGGGGAGGATACGCAGTATTTT.